These T cell receptor beta chains were read from a single sample in a study of technical replicates of blood from several donors. Assay used: immunoSEQ multiplex PCR; TCRdb lists only in-frame clones, some missing. The sample holds about 67,000 clones, about 98% seen once. Sequenced material: T cells isolated from PBMCs. Receptor source: a human donor in good health. CDR3s include the opening cysteine and the closing phenylalanine or tryptophan. The order of the fields is D gene, J gene, V gene, clone size, CDR3 DNA, CDR3 protein. A D gene is named only where the DNA matches it firmly. A clone size is listed for some rows: how often the clone was seen (once, few, many), or a class if it is expanded.

D: -; J: TRBJ2-7; V: TRBV6-1; size: -; DNA: TGTGCCAGCAGTGAGATACGGAGGGGGCCATCCTCCTACGAGCAGTACTTC; CDR3: CASSEIRRGPSSYEQYF
D: TRBD1; J: TRBJ2-7; V: TRBV6-5; size: once; DNA: TGTGCCAGCAGTTCGGGACAGGGATCCTACGAGCAGTACTTC; CDR3: CASSSGQGSYEQYF
D: TRBD2; J: TRBJ2-5; V: TRBV5-5; size: -; DNA: TGTGCCAGCAGCTTTTGGACTAGCGGGCCTCAAGAGACCCAGTACTTC; CDR3: CASSFWTSGPQETQYF
D: -; J: TRBJ2-5; V: TRBV4-1; size: -; DNA: TGCGCCAGCAGCCTGGAAAACGCCGGGGTCCTCGAGGAGACCCAGTACTTC; CDR3: CASSLENAGVLEETQYF
D: TRBD1; J: TRBJ1-5; V: TRBV27; size: -; DNA: TGTGCCAGCAGGAGAACCCCACGGGACAGATATAGCAATCAGCCCCAGCATTTT; CDR3: CASRRTPRDRYSNQPQHF
D: TRBD1; J: TRBJ1-1; V: TRBV25-1; size: -; DNA: TGTGCCAGCAGTGGCCCATCCCATTTGACAGGGGGAGGGACTGAAGCTTTCTTT; CDR3: CASSGPSHLTGGGTEAFF
D: -; J: TRBJ1-5; V: TRBV28; size: -; DNA: TGTGCCAGCAGTTTCTTCAATCAGCCCCAGCATTTT; CDR3: CASSFFNQPQHF
D: TRBD2; J: TRBJ2-7; V: TRBV5-1; size: -; DNA: TGCGCCAGCAGCTTCGGGACTAGCGGGGGACTCTACGAGCAGTACTTC; CDR3: CASSFGTSGGLYEQYF
D: -; J: TRBJ1-4; V: TRBV2; size: -; DNA: TGTGCCAGTTACAGGGAGGGGAATGAAAAACTGTTTTTT; CDR3: CASYREGNEKLFF
D: -; J: TRBJ2-2; V: TRBV18; size: -; DNA: TGTGCCAGCTCACCCCCGGGGAGAAACACCGGGGAGCTGTTTTTT; CDR3: CASSPPGRNTGELFF
D: -; J: TRBJ2-7; V: TRBV6-5; size: -; DNA: TGTGCCAGCAGTCAGGGTTTAGGGACCTACGAGCAGTACTTC; CDR3: CASSQGLGTYEQYF
D: -; J: TRBJ1-2; V: TRBV29-1; size: -; DNA: TGCAGCGTGACCCACAGTGCTAACTATGGCTACACCTTC; CDR3: CSVTHSANYGYTF
D: TRBD2; J: TRBJ2-1; V: TRBV5-4; size: -; DNA: TGTGCCAGCAGCTCACGGACTAGCGGGGTCGGAAGTGAGCAGTTCTTC; CDR3: CASSSRTSGVGSEQFF
D: TRBD2; J: TRBJ2-7; V: TRBV10-1; size: -; DNA: TGCGCCAGTTCCCCCGGGGGGAGCTCCTACGAGCAGTACTTC; CDR3: CASSPGGSSYEQYF
D: TRBD1; J: TRBJ1-5; V: TRBV6-1; size: -; DNA: TGTGCCATTGGTCCTTTGAAAAGGGGGCGGCAGCCCCAGCATTTT; CDR3: CAIGPLKRGRQPQHF
D: TRBD1; J: TRBJ1-2; V: TRBV9; size: once; DNA: TGTGCCAGCAGCGTGGACCGGTCGCAGGGGGAGAACTATGGCTACACCTTC; CDR3: CASSVDRSQGENYGYTF
D: TRBD1; J: TRBJ1-3; V: TRBV5-1; size: -; DNA: TGCGCCAGCAGCGAGACAGGGTCTGGAAACACCATATATTTT; CDR3: CASSETGSGNTIYF
D: TRBD1; J: TRBJ2-4; V: TRBV5-1; size: once; DNA: TGCGCCAGCAGCTTGGGACAGGGGAGAAACATTCAGTACTTC; CDR3: CASSLGQGRNIQYF
D: TRBD2; J: TRBJ2-1; V: TRBV4-2; size: -; DNA: TGTGCCAGCAGCCAAGCTGGGACTAGCAGCAACAATGAGCAGTTCTTC; CDR3: CASSQAGTSSNNEQFF
D: TRBD1; J: TRBJ2-3; V: TRBV9; size: -; DNA: TGTGCCAGCAGCGCCCGGGCAGGGGGTCAAGGAGATACGCAGTATTTT; CDR3: CASSARAGGQGDTQYF
D: TRBD1; J: TRBJ2-5; V: TRBV6-1; size: -; DNA: TGTGCCAGCAGGGGGGACAGGGTAGGCCAAGAGACCCAGTACTTC; CDR3: CASRGDRVGQETQYF
D: -; J: TRBJ1-1; V: TRBV28; size: once; DNA: TGTGCCAGCAGTTCTTGGGCAGGGGCTGAAGCTTTCTTT; CDR3: CASSSWAGAEAFF
D: TRBD1; J: TRBJ1-2; V: TRBV19; size: -; DNA: TGTGCCAGTAGTACCTTGGGACAGAACTATGGCTACACCTTC; CDR3: CASSTLGQNYGYTF
D: -; J: TRBJ1-2; V: TRBV2; size: -; DNA: TGTGCCAGCAGTGAATTGAGGGTAAACTATGGCTACACCTTC; CDR3: CASSELRVNYGYTF
D: TRBD1; J: TRBJ2-7; V: TRBV6-5; size: once; DNA: TGTGCCAGCAGTTACTCGGGACAGGCCTCCTACGAGCAGTACTTC; CDR3: CASSYSGQASYEQYF
D: -; J: TRBJ2-7; V: TRBV7-6; size: -; DNA: TGTGCCAGCAGCTTAAGCATATCTTTACCCTACGAGCAGTACTTC; CDR3: CASSLSISLPYEQYF
D: -; J: TRBJ1-2; V: TRBV15; size: once; DNA: TGTGCCACCAGCGAGGGTCTCATATATGGCTACACCTTC; CDR3: CATSEGLIYGYTF
D: TRBD2; J: TRBJ2-3; V: TRBV28; size: -; DNA: TGTGCCAGTTTTACGGGACTAGCGGGAGCAGATACGCAGTATTTT; CDR3: CASFTGLAGADTQYF
D: TRBD1; J: TRBJ1-1; V: TRBV12-5; size: -; DNA: TGTGCTAGTGGTTTGTGGGACAGGGAGGACGCTTTCTTT; CDR3: CASGLWDREDAFF
D: TRBD2; J: TRBJ2-5; V: TRBV9; size: -; DNA: TGTGCCAGCAGCCCCTCCCCGGGGGGGGAGACCCAGTACTTC; CDR3: CASSPSPGGETQYF
D: -; J: TRBJ2-5; V: TRBV30; size: -; DNA: TGTGCCTGGAGTTTCAGTCAAGAGACCCAGTACTTC; CDR3: CAWSFSQETQYF
D: -; J: TRBJ1-2; V: TRBV9; size: -; DNA: TGTGCCAGCAGCGTAGAAGAATGGGGAGGAGACGGCTACACCTTC; CDR3: CASSVEEWGGDGYTF
D: TRBD1; J: TRBJ2-7; V: TRBV28; size: once; DNA: TGTGCCAGCAGTACCACCGGACAGGGTGGAAACGAGCAGTACTTC; CDR3: CASSTTGQGGNEQYF
D: -; J: TRBJ2-7; V: TRBV7-2; size: -; DNA: TGTGCCAGCAGCCTCGTAGGAGGGCAGAACTACGAGCAGTACTTC; CDR3: CASSLVGGQNYEQYF